This T cell receptor beta chain was found in a study of neurological immune-mediated disorders. Findings and limits, study-wide: Healthy controls had more TCR clonal expansion than multiple sclerosis, which showed the least, whereas HTLV-1-associated myelopathy showed the most.

MiXCR was run by TCRdb on the 5' RACE reads, yielding one entry per CDR3 protein. The sample yields around 16,000 distinct CDR3 sequences, roughly 22% seen once. The CDR3 runs 11 residues. The V gene lost 10 bases and the J gene lost 1 base, with 7 bases spanning the gap. Germline lookup yields CDR1 ENHRY and CDR2 SYGVKD. Blood bank volunteers in Maryland, USA, served as healthy controls. In this sample, this clonotype turned up once. The antigen remains unidentified. The receptor was isolated from a man aged 50-59 years in good health. The material sequenced was PBMCs. The V and J genes are TRBV10-3 and TRBJ1-1; D uncertain. This CDR3 reads CATWGNTEAFF. In DNA, the CDR3 is TGTGCCACCTGGGGGAACACTGAAGCTTTCTTT.